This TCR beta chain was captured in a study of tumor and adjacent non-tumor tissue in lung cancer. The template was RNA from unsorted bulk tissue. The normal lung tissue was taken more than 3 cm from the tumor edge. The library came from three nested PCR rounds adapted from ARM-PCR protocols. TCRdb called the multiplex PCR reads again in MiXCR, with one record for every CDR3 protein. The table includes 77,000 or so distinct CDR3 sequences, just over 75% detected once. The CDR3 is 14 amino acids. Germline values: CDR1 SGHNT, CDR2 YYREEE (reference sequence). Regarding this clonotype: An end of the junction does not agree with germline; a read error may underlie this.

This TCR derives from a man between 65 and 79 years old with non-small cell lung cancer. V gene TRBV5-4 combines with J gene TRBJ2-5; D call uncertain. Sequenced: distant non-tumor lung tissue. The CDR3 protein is CASCLRRCQETQYF. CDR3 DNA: TGTGCCAGCTGCTTGAGACGGTGTCAAGAGACCCAGTACTTC. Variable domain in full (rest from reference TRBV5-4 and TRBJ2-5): ETGVTQSPTHLIKTRGQQVTLRCSSQSGHNTVSWYQQALGQGPQFIFQYYREEENGRGNFPPRFSGLQFPNYSSELNVNALELDDSALYLCASCLRRCQETQYFGPGTRLLVL.